The 5 T cell receptor beta chains presented below share a single source sample, sequenced in a study of PD-L1 blockade in urothelial cancer. Sequenced by immunoSEQ multiplex PCR; TCRdb stores in-frame clones only, minus some. The table includes 83,000 or so clones, approximately 87% detected once. Time point of the sample: peripheral blood 6 weeks after treatment start. Source: PBMCs, taken around atezolizumab (anti-PD-L1) treatment. The receptors shown here come from a man aged 65-85 years with urothelial cancer.

V gene TRBV7-6 combines with J gene TRBJ2-1, with 10 positions matching TRBD2. J was trimmed by 4 bases and V by 4 bases; bases with no gene match: 10. CDR1 SGHVS and CDR2 FNYEAQ come from the germline V gene. The CDR3 length is 17 residues. The CDR3 DNA reads TGTGCCAGCAGCTCCTTAGCGGGGGGCTCAGTATACAATGAGCAGTTCTTC. Translating gives CASSSLAGGSVYNEQFF.

The rearrangement links TRBV5-1 to TRBJ2-3; 15 nucleotides match TRBD2. Per the germline V gene, CDR1 is SGHRS and CDR2 is YFSETQ. The CDR3 loop spans 15 amino acids. V lost 4 bases to trimming and J lost 4 bases; unmatched junction nucleotides: 1. CDR3 DNA sequence: TGCGCCAGCAGCAGGACTAGCGGGAGGGCAGATACGCAGTATTTT. It encodes CASSRTSGRADTQYF.

The rearrangement links TRBV27 to TRBJ1-1; D gene ambiguous. The V and J ends lost 5 bases and 2 bases respectively, with 9 bases between them. This CDR3 comprises 13 residues. Looked up from germline, CDR1 is MNHEY and CDR2 is SMNVEV (reference sequence). The CDR3: CASSEIPNTEAFF. CDR3 in DNA: TGTGCCAGCAGTGAGATCCCCAACACTGAAGCTTTCTTT.

The chain has TRBV7-9 and TRBJ2-1; D uncertain. Germline assignment: CDR1 SEHNR and CDR2 FQNEAQ (reference sequence). The CDR3 has 11 residues. The V and J ends lost 1 base and 8 bases respectively, with 3 bases between them. The CDR3 bases are TGTGCCAGCAGCTTAGGAGATGAGCAGTTCTTC. It yields the protein CASSLGDEQFF.

The rearrangement uses TRBV7-9 and TRBJ2-5; D is unclear. The CDR3 runs 12 residues. Germline V lookup: CDR1 SEHNR, CDR2 FQNEAQ (reference sequence). Trimming stripped 5 bases from V and 5 bases from J, with 9 bases between. CDR3 in DNA: TGTGCCAGCAGCCGAAACGGGGAGACCCAGTACTTC. It encodes CASSRNGETQYF. Looking up the rest from reference TRBV7-9 and TRBJ2-5 gives the full variable domain: DTGVSQNPRHKITKRGQNVTFRCDPISEHNRLYWYRQTLGQGPEFLTYFQNEAQLEKSRLLSDRFSAERPKGSFSTLEIQRTEQGDSAMYLCASSRNGETQYFGPGTRLLVL.